These T cell receptor beta chains were read from a single sample in a study of cytomegalovirus exposure and HLA in healthy donors. TCRdb's table, derived via immunoSEQ multiplex PCR, lists solely in-frame clones and lacks some. Seen here are around 97,000 clones, 81% observed once, and the top ten hold approximately 5.4%. The sample was PBMCs. The receptor set was obtained from a man aged 35 to 55 in good health and CMV-seropositive. Both conserved end residues are part of each CDR3. A D gene is named only where the DNA matches it firmly. Clone size appears in some rows only: once, few, many, or a class for an expanded clone.

cdr3_nt cdr3_aa clone_size j_call cdr3_length v_call d_call
TGTGCCTGGAGAAGCCGGGACAGGGGGTACGAGCAGTACTTC CAWRSRDRGYEQYF - TRBJ2-7 14 TRBV30 TRBD1
TGCGCCAGCAGAGATAGGGGGGGCATTCAGTACTTC CASRDRGGIQYF - TRBJ2-4 12 TRBV4-1 -
TGTGCCAGCAGTTTCGGGACAACGAACACTGAAGCTTTCTTT CASSFGTTNTEAFF once TRBJ1-1 14 TRBV6-6 -
TGTGCCAACGGAGGGGTGGCTGGAAACACCATATATTTT CANGGVAGNTIYF - TRBJ1-3 13 TRBV7-9 -
TGTGCCAGCAAAAAGCGGGGGGGTTACAATGAGCAGTTCTTC CASKKRGGYNEQFF once TRBJ2-1 14 TRBV2 TRBD2
TGTGCCAGCAGTGACTACGAGCAGTACTTC CASSDYEQYF - TRBJ2-7 10 TRBV6-1 -
TGTGCCAGCAGACCGACAGGCCCCTCTGGAAACACCATATATTTT CASRPTGPSGNTIYF - TRBJ1-3 15 TRBV2 -
TGTGCTAGTGCCCGGGGGGTCATGAACACTGAAGCTTTCTTT CASARGVMNTEAFF - TRBJ1-1 14 TRBV12-5 -
TGTGCCAGCAGTAACGAACAGGGGGCCATCAATCAGCCCCAGCATTTT CASSNEQGAINQPQHF - TRBJ1-5 16 TRBV6-6 TRBD1
TGTGCCAGCACCTATGGGCGGGGCCGGACCGGGGAGCTGTTTTTT CASTYGRGRTGELFF - TRBJ2-2 15 TRBV6-5 -
TGCAGCGTTGTCCGCCAGGCCGATGGGTTTGGCTACACCTTC CSVVRQADGFGYTF - TRBJ1-2 14 TRBV29-1 -
TGTGCCAGCAGCTTAGGTACAGTGAGTCCCCACGAGCAGTACTTC CASSLGTVSPHEQYF - TRBJ2-7 15 TRBV7-8 -
TGTGCCAGCAGAACTCCGACTAGCGGAGAGACCCAGTACTTC CASRTPTSGETQYF - TRBJ2-5 14 TRBV6-5 TRBD2
TGTGCCAGCAGCCCTTGGGACAAACAAGAGACCCAGTACTTC CASSPWDKQETQYF - TRBJ2-5 14 TRBV7-9 -
TGCGCCAGCAGTTGGGACTCTAGGTTGAATGAGCAGTTCTTC CASSWDSRLNEQFF - TRBJ2-1 14 TRBV10-2 -
TGTGCCAGCAGAACAGGTTCAACTGGGGCCAACGTCCTGACTTTC CASRTGSTGANVLTF - TRBJ2-6 15 TRBV28 -
TGCGCCAGCAGCTACTCAGGGGGCCCCTACAATGAGCAGTTCTTC CASSYSGGPYNEQFF few TRBJ2-1 15 TRBV5-1 TRBD1
TGTGCCAGCCGGGACAGATCCTACAATGAGCAGTTCTTC CASRDRSYNEQFF - TRBJ2-1 13 TRBV13 TRBD1
TGTGCCAGCAGGATGGGCGGGGGAACCGGGGAGCTGTTTTTT CASRMGGGTGELFF - TRBJ2-2 14 TRBV5-6 TRBD2
TGTGCCAGCAGCCGGGGGGGGCCTGTTGAGCAGTTCTTC CASSRGGPVEQFF few TRBJ2-1 13 TRBV5-8 TRBD2
TGTGCCAGCAGCTTACGCGGGAGGGGAAAAGATACGCAGTATTTT CASSLRGRGKDTQYF - TRBJ2-3 15 TRBV11-2 TRBD2
TGCGCCAGCAGCTTGGGTACTAGCGGGGGTGGAGATACGCAGTATTTT CASSLGTSGGGDTQYF - TRBJ2-3 16 TRBV5-1 TRBD2
TGTGCCAGCAGCTTAGGCAGGGGGTCCGGAAACACCATATATTTT CASSLGRGSGNTIYF - TRBJ1-3 15 TRBV7-2 TRBD1